This T cell receptor (beta chain) was found in a study of T cells after somatic rescue of genetic block (dated by TCRdb to 2020 to 2022). Background for the entire study: The study assessed how robust, over the long term, a T-cell system was when the system had developed through somatic rescue of a genetic block in T-cell development.

Receptor libraries were prepared by the immunoSEQ multiplex PCR assay. TCRdb mirrors the immuneACCESS table, restricted to in-frame sequences. Some clones are absent from its copies; in checked studies, under half trace to an unresolved V gene, and the reason for the others is unknown. This sample has about 88,000 clones in its table, and 85% to 90% of those were observed once. The top ten clonotypes cover about 1.5% of the sample. For this clone: Its antigen target is currently unknown. Nothing much larger sits one base from this clone, and base qualities are not available.

This clonotype originated in a woman in her late teens or twenties. Material for sequencing was peripheral blood mononuclear cells (PBMCs).

CDR3 loop: CASSKQRRRNNEQFF. The nucleotide sequence is TGTGCCAGCAGCAAACAACGGCGGAGAAACAATGAGCAGTTCTTC. The rearranged chain carries TRBV21-1 and TRBJ2-1; the tabulated D call, TRBD2, remains unverified against the DNA. TRBV21-1 is labeled a pseudogene. The CDR3 goes from the cysteine to the phenylalanine over 15 residues. Only the CDR3 region is kept as DNA, spanning 45 bases read in frame from base 1.